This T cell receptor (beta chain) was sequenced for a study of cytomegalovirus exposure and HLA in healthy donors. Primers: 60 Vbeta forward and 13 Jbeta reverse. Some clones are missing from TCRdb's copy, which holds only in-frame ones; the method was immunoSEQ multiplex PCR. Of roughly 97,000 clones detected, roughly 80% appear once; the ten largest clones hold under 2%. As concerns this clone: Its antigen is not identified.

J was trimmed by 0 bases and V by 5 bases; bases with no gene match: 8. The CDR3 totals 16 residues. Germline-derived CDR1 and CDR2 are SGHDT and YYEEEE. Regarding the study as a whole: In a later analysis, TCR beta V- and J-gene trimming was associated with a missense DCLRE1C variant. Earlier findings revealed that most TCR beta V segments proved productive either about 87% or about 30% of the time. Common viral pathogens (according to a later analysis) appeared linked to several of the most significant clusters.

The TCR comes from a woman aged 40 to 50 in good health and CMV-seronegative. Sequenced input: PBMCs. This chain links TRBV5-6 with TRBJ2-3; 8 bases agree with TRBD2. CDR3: CASRVLAGSSTDTQYF. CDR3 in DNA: TGTGCCAGCAGGGTTCTAGCGGGTAGTAGCACAGATACGCAGTATTTT.